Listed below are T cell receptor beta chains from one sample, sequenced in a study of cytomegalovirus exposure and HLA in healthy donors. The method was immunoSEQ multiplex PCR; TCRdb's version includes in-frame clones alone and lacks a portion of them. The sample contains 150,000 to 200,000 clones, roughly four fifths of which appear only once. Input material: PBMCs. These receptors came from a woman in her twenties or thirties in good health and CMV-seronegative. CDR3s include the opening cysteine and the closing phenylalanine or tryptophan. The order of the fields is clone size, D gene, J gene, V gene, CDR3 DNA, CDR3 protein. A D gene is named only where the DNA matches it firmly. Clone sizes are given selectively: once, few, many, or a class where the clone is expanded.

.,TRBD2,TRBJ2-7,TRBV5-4,TGTGCCAGCAGCGGGGGAGTAGCGGGAGGGTACGAGCAGTACTTC,CASSGGVAGGYEQYF
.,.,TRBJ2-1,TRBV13,TGTGCCAGCAGCTTCTTGAGTCCCTACAATGAGCAGTTCTTC,CASSFLSPYNEQFF
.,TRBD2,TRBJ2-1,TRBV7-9,TGTGCCAGCACCCTAGGGGGGACTAGCGGGAGATTGGACAATGAGCAGTTCTTC,CASTLGGTSGRLDNEQFF
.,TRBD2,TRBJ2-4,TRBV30,TGTGCCTGGAGTGTACGAGGACTAGCGGTAAACATTCAGTACTTC,CAWSVRGLAVNIQYF
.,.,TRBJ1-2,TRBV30,TGTGCCTGGAGTGTTGGCGGGGGCGTTCCGAACTATGGCTACACCTTC,CAWSVGGGVPNYGYTF
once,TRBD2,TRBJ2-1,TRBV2,TGTGCCAGCAGTGACCCCAGCGGGGGTTCCTCCAATGAGCAGTTCTTC,CASSDPSGGSSNEQFF
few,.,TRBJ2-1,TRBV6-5,TGTGCCAGCAGTTACTCGTACGGGGACAATGAGCAGTTCTTC,CASSYSYGDNEQFF
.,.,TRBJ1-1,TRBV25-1,TGTGCCAGCAGTGGACAAACAAGATCCGCTTTCTTT,CASSGQTRSAFF
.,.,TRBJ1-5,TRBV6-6,TGTGCCAGCAGTTACGCGGGTGGCTATAGCAATCAGCCCCAGCATTTT,CASSYAGGYSNQPQHF
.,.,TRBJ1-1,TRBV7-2,TGTGCCAGCAGCTTAGCCCAGCGTATGAACACTGAAGCTTTCTTT,CASSLAQRMNTEAFF
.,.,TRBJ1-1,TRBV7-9,TGTGCCAGCAGCGCTGACAGAACCGAAGCTTTCTTT,CASSADRTEAFF
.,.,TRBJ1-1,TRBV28,TGTGCCAGCAACACCAACGGAGACAGAGCCTTT,CASNTNGDRAF
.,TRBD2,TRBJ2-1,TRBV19,TGTGCCAGTAGTATTATGGCGGGAGGTCGGGGGAATGAGCAGTTCTTC,CASSIMAGGRGNEQFF
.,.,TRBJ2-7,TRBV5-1,TGCGCCAGCAGCTCCTCTGACAGGACCTACGAGCAGTACTTC,CASSSSDRTYEQYF
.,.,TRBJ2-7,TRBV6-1,TGTGCCAGCAGTGAACCCCAGGGGGGCTACGAGCAGTACTTC,CASSEPQGGYEQYF
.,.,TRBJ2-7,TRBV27,TGTGCCAGCAGTTTGGGGCTAACCTACGAGCAGTACTTC,CASSLGLTYEQYF
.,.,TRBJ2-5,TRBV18,TGTGCCAGCTCACGCAACAGTCAAGAGACCCAGTACTTC,CASSRNSQETQYF
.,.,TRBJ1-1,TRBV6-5,TGTGCCAGCAGTTACTCGAACAGGGACACTGAAGCTTTCTTT,CASSYSNRDTEAFF
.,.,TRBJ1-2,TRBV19,TGTGCCAGTAGTATTATGCAGGGGACCTATGGCTACACCTTC,CASSIMQGTYGYTF
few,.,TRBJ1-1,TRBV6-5,TGTGCCAGCAGTCGCTCAACAGGGATGGGTGAAGCTTTCTTT,CASSRSTGMGEAFF
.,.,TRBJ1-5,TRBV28,TGTGCCAGCAGTTTATGGGAGGGCAATCAGCCCCAGCATTTT,CASSLWEGNQPQHF
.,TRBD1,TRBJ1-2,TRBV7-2,TGTGCCAGCAGCTTACTTAGGGGGCATGGCTACACCTTC,CASSLLRGHGYTF
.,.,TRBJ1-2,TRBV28,TGTGCCAGCAGGACAGGTTGGGAGTGGGGCTACACCTTC,CASRTGWEWGYTF
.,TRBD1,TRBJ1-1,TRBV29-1,TGCAGCGTTGAGGGGGACAGGGGAGACACTGAAGCTTTCTTT,CSVEGDRGDTEAFF
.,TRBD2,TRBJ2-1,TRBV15,TGTGCCACCAGCTACGCTAGCGGGGGTGAGCAGTTCTTC,CATSYASGGEQFF
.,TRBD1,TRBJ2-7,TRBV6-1,TGTGCCAGCAGTGGGTGGGATAATTGGGGGACAGGGAACCGCGAGCAGTACTTC,CASSGWDNWGTGNREQYF
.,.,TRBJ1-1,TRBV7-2,TGTGCCAGCAGCTCCCGATACATCGGGAACGCTGAAGCTTTCTTT,CASSSRYIGNAEAFF
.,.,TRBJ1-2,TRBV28,TGTGCCAGCAGTTTAGAAGGGGTCCCCCTCTATGGCTACACCTTC,CASSLEGVPLYGYTF
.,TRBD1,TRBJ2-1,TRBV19,TGTGCCAGTAGTCTAATGAGGGACAGGGATGCTGAGCAGTTCTTC,CASSLMRDRDAEQFF
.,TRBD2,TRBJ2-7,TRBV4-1,TGCGCCAGCAGCCAAGCCGGGACTAGCGGGGGGTACGAGCAGTACTTC,CASSQAGTSGGYEQYF
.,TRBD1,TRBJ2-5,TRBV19,TGTGCCAGTTCCGACAAGACAGGGGCAGGAGAGACCCAGTACTTC,CASSDKTGAGETQYF
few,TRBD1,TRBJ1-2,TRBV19,TGTGCCAGTAGTATGAGGGACAGCGGCTACACCTTC,CASSMRDSGYTF
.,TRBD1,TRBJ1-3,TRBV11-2,TGTGCCAGCAGCGCACTCCGGGACAGAAGAAACACCATATATTTT,CASSALRDRRNTIYF
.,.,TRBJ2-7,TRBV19,TGTGCCAGTAGTCAGCGACAGTCCTTCAGTGACGAGCAGTACTTC,CASSQRQSFSDEQYF
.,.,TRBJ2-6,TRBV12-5,TGTGCTAGTCCTGGGGCCAACGGCCTGACTTTC,CASPGANGLTF
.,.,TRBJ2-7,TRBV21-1,.,CASSKVGRGSYEQYF
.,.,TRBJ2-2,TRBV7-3,TGTGCCAGCAGCTTACCCGGGGATACCGGGGAGCTGTTTTTT,CASSLPGDTGELFF
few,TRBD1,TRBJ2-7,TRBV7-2,TGTGCCAGCAGCTTAGCCGGGACAGACTCCTACGAGCAGTACTTC,CASSLAGTDSYEQYF
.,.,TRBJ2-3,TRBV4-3,TGCGCCAGCAGCCAAGTAGTTTCAGGGGGCACAGATACGCAGTATTTT,CASSQVVSGGTDTQYF
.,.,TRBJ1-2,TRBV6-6,TGTGCCAGCAGAGCGAGGGACACCTTTAGGGGTGGCTACACCTTC,CASRARDTFRGGYTF
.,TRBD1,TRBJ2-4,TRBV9,TGTGCCAGCAGCGAGGGGACAGGGGGCTTTTCGGGAGCCAAAAACAGTCAGTACTTC,CASSEGTGGFSGAKNSQYF